This T cell receptor (beta chain) stems from a study of identical twins' blood T cells. With respect to this clonotype: Its antigen remains unidentified.

Study-level points and caveats: Twin similarity might stem from environmental factors, not only genetics. Abundant TCRbeta CDR3s overlapped more between twins than with unrelated donors.

Six healthy women, forming three identical twin pairs, donated samples. Likely shared infections and vaccines: all three twin pairs were reared together. TCRdb fed the 5' RACE reads into MiXCR, producing one record per CDR3 protein. The data hold about 370,000 distinct CDR3 sequences, with more than 25% observed a single time. This CDR3 spans 10 amino acids. The germline V and J ends were trimmed by 6 bases and 6 bases, with 7 bases remaining between them. Germline V gene lookup returns CDR1 SQVTM and CDR2 ANQGSEA. The receptor was isolated from a woman aged 18-55 years in good health. The V gene is TRBV29-1, the J gene TRBJ2-3; no firm D call. Sequenced input: PBMCs. CDR3 in DNA: TGCAGCGTGAGGACCGATACGCAGTATTTT. Residues: CSVRTDTQYF.